This record covers a single TCR beta chain. Its antigen is as yet unknown. This specimen comes from a study of early stage breast cancer tumors. Turning to the study itself: Most of the 16 invasive tumors were ER+, PR+ and HER2-. Average read coverage per sample was 9 to 10-fold. Whole-study findings and limits: Most shared enriched TCRB sequences were commonly generated ones.

The repertoire was sequenced with immunoSEQ multiplex PCR; TCRdb's copy has only in-frame clones and lacks some. Here the sample spans some 21,000 clones, about 76% being singletons. The CDR3 spans 12 residues. The chain employs TRBV21-1 and TRBJ1-1. TRBV21-1 represents a pseudogene. The sequenced material came from blood. The sequence was collected from a person in their sixties with breast cancer. This chain's CDR3 is CASRIRRPEAFF. The DNA of the CDR3 is TGTGCCAGCAGAATTAGGAGGCCTGAAGCTTTCTTT.